This TCR beta chain was recorded in a study of blood T cells in healthy people across ages. V lost 4 bases, J lost 3 bases, and 7 bases lay in between. Germline V gene lookup returns CDR1 SQVTM and CDR2 ANQGSEA. The CDR3 has 12 residues. A J-beta primer mix and a sample-barcoded 5' primer were used in a second PCR of about 7 to 12 cycles. MiXCR was run by TCRdb on the 5' RACE reads, yielding one entry per CDR3 protein. The repertoire holds over 600,000 distinct CDR3 sequences, with 35% to 50% as singletons. What was sequenced was blood. J is TRBJ2-1 and V is TRBV29-1, with D tentatively TRBD2 (5 bases). The TCR originated in a man older than 75 in good health. The CDR3 coding sequence is TGCAGCGTTGGAAGCGGCTACAATGAGCAGTTCTTC. Its protein is CSVGSGYNEQFF.